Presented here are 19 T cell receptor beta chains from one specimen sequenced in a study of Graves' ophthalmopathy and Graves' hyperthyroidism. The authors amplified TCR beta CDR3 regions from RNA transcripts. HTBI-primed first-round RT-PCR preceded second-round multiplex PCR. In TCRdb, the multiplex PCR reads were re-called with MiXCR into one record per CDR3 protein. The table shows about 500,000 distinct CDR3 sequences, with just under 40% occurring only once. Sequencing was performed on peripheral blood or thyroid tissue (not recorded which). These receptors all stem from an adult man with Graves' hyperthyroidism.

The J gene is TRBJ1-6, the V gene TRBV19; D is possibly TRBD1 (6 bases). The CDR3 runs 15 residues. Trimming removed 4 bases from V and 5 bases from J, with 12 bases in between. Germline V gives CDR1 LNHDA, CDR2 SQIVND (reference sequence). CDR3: CASSTTGRDNSPLHF. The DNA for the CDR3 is TGTGCCAGTAGTACAACAGGGCGGGATAATTCACCCCTCCACTTT.

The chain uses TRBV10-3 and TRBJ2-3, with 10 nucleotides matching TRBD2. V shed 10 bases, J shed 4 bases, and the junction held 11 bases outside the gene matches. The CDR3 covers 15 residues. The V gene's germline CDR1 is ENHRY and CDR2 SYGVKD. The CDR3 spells CASSVSSGSADTQYF. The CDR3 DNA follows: TGTGCCAGCAGCGTATCTAGCGGGAGTGCAGATACGCAGTATTTT.

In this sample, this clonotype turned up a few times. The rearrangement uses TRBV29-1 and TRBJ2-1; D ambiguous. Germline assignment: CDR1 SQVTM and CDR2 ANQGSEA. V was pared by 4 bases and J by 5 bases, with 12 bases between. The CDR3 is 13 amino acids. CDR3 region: CSVAQTLNNEQFF. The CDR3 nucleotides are TGCAGCGTTGCACAAACTCTAAACAATGAGCAGTTCTTC.

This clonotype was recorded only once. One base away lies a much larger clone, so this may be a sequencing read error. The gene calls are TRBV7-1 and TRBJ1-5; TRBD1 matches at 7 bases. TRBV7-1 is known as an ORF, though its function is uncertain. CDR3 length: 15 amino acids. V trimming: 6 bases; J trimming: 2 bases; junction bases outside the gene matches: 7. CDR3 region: CASSKQTGGNQPQHF. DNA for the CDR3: TGTGCCAGCAGTAAACAAACAGGGGGCAATCAGCCCCAGCATTTT.

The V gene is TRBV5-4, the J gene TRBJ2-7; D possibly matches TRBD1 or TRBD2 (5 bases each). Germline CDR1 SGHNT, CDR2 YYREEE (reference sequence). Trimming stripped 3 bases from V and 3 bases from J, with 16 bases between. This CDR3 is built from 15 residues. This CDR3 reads CASSSRGKGNYEQYF. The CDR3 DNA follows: TGTGCCAGCAGCTCCCGGGGTAAGGGGAACTACGAGCAGTACTTC.

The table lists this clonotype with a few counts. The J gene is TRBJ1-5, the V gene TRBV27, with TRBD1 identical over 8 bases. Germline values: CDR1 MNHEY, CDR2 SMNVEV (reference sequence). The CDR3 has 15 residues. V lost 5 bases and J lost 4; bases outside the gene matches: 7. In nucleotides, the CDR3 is TGTGCCAGCAGTGTAGAAGGACAGGGAAATCAGCCCCAGCATTTT. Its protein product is CASSVEGQGNQPQHF.

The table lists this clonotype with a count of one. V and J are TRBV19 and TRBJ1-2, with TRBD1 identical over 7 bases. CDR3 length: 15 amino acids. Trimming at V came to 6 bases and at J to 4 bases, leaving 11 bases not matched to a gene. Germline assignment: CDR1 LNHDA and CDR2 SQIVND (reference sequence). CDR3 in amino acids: CASRPTGLGVYGYTF. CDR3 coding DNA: TGTGCCAGTAGGCCGACAGGGCTGGGAGTCTATGGCTACACCTTC.

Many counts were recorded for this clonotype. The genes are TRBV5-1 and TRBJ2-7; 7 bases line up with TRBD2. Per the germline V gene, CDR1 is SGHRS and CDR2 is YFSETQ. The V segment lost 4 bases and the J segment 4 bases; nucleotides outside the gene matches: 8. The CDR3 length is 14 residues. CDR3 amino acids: CASSVDIGRYEQYF. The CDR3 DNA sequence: TGCGCCAGCAGCGTGGACATCGGGAGGTACGAGCAGTACTTC.

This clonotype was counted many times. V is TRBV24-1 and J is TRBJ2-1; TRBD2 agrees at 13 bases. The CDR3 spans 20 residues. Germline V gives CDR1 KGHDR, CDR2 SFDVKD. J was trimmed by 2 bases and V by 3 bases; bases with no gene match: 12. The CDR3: CATSDGGGLAGSTAYNEQFF. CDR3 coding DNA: TGTGCCACCAGTGATGGTGGGGGACTAGCGGGAAGTACGGCCTACAATGAGCAGTTCTTC.

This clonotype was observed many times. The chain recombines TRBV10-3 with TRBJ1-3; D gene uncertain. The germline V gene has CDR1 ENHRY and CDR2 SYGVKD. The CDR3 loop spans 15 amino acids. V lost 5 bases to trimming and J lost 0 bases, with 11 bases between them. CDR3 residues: CAISPNSDSGNTIYF. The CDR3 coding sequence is TGTGCCATCAGTCCCAACAGTGACTCTGGAAACACCATATATTTT.

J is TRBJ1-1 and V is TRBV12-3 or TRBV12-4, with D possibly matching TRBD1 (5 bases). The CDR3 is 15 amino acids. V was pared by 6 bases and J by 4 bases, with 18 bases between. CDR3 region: CASSLGAGLGTEAFF. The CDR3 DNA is TGTGCCAGCAGCCTAGGGGCGGGTTTGGGCACTGAAGCTTTCTTT.

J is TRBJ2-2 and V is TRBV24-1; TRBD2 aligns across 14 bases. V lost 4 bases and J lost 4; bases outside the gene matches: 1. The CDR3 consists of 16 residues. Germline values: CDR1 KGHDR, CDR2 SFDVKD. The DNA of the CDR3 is TGTGCCACCAGTGAGGGACTAGCGGGGGCCACCGGGGAGCTGTTTTTT. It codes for CATSEGLAGATGELFF.

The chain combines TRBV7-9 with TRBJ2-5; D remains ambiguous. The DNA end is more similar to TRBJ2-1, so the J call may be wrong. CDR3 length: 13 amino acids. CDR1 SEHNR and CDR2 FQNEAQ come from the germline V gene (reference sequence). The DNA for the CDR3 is TGTGCCAGCAGCTTAAACGGCGCCGGTGAGCAGTTCTTC. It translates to CASSLNGAGEQFF.

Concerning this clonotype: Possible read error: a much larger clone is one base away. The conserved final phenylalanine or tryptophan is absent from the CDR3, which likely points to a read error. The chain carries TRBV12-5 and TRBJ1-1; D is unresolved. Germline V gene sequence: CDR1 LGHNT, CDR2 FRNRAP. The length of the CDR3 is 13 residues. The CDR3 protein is CASSSGWNTEAFL. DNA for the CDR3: TGTGCCAGCAGTTCGGGATGGAACACTGAAGCTTTCCTT.

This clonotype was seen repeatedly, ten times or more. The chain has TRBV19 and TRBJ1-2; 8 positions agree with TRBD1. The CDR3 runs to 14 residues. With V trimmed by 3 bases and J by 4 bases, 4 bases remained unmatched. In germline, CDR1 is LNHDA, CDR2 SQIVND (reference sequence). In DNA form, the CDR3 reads TGTGCCAGTAGTATGGAGGACAGGGCCTATGGCTACACCTTC. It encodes CASSMEDRAYGYTF.

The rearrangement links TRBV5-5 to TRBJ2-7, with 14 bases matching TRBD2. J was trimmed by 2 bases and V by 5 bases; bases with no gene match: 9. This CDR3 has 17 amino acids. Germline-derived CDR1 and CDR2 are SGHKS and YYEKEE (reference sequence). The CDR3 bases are TGTGCCAGCAGTTTCCGGACTAGCGGGGGGATAACCTACGAGCAGTACTTC. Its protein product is CASSFRTSGGITYEQYF.

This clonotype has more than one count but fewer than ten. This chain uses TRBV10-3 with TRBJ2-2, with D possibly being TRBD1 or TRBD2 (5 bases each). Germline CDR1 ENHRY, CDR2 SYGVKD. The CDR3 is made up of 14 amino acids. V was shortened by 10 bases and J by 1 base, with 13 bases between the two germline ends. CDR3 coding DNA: TGTGCCAGCAGGGCTAGCTTGAACACCGGGGAGCTGTTTTTT. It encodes CASRASLNTGELFF.

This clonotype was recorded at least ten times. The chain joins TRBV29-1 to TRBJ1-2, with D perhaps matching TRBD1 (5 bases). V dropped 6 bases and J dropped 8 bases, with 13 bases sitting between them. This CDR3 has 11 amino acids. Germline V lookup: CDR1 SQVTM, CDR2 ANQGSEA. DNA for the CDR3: TGCAGCGTGGGTACAGGAGAAGGCTACACCTTC. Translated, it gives CSVGTGEGYTF.

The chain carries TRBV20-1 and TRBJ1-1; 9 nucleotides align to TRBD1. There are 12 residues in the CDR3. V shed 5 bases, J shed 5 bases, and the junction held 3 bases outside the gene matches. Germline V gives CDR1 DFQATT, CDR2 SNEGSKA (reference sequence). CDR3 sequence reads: CSAYGTGTEAFF. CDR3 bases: TGCAGTGCTTATGGGACAGGGACTGAAGCTTTCTTT.